The T cell receptor (beta chain) under discussion was sequenced for a study of breast tumors, draining lymph nodes, adjacent tissues. TCRdb recomputed calls from the multiplex PCR reads with MiXCR, one row per CDR3 protein. The sample consists of 150,000 to 200,000 distinct CDR3 sequences, about 33% of them appearing once. Turning to this clonotype: No antigen is known for it.

Breast cancer patients provided tissue from their axillary draining lymph nodes. Regarding the study as a whole: Tumor repertoires ranked between lymph nodes and nontumor tissue in diversity, with V and J gene preferences.

The CDR3 sequence is 17 residues long. Germline values: CDR1 MNHNY, CDR2 SVGAGI (reference sequence). Trimming removed 5 bases at V and 4 bases at J, with 21 bases between. The V gene is TRBV6-6, the J gene TRBJ1-5; the D gene is possibly TRBD1 (6 bases). Sequenced input: axillary lymph node tissue. The source of this sequence is a female donor with breast cancer. Some clones in this sample may be carry-over from other donors' samples. Here the CDR3 DNA reads TGTGCCAGCAGTCAACGCGCCACCAGGGGTGGGAATCAGCCCCAGCATTTT. Translation: CASSQRATRGGNQPQHF.